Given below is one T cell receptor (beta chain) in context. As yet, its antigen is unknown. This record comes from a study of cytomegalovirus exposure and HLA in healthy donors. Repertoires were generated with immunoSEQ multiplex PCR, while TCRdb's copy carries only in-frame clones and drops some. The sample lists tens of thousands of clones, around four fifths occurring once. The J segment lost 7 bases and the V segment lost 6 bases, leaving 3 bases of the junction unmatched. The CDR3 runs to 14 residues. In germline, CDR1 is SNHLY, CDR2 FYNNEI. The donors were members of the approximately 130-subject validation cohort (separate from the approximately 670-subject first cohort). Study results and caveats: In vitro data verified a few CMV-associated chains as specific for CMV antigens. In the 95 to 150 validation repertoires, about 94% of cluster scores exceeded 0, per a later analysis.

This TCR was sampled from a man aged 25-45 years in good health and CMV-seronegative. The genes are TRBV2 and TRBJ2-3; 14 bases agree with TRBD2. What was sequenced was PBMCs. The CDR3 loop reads CASSGTSGGYTQYF. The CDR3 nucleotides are TGTGCCAGCAGCGGGACTAGCGGGGGATATACGCAGTATTTT.